This T cell receptor (beta chain) was retrieved from a study of control samples from healthy donors and cancer patients. Clones were sequenced by immunoSEQ multiplex PCR, and TCRdb holds only the in-frame ones, with some missing. The data show about 120,000 clones, about 91% seen once. The CDR3 loop spans 17 amino acids. The source of this sequence is a middle-aged man in good health. The gene calls are TRBV12-2 and TRBJ2-5; the DNA was not used to check the table's D call, TRBD1. TRBV12-2 has pseudogene status. The sequencing input was blood. The CDR3 DNA sequence: TGTGCAAGTCGCTTAGCTTGGGACAGGAGATCCCAAGAGACCCAGTACTTC. As protein: CASRLAWDRRSQETQYF.